What follows is one TCR beta chain and its context. Its binding antigen is unknown. Per-base qualities were not stored, and no clone one base away is much larger. Each collaborating institution followed its own protocols to collect whole blood in K2EDTA tubes. Collaborator samples were shipped for TCRbeta analysis as frozen whole blood, isolated PBMCs, or DNA extracted from either sample type. CDR1 and CDR2, per the germline V gene (reference sequence), are MNHEY and SMNVEV. CDR3 length: 14 amino acids, cysteine to phenylalanine. The DNA shown is the 42-base CDR3, in frame from base 1. The V end gives up 5 bases and the J end 5 bases, leaving 8 bases in the junction not matched to a gene. TCRbeta CDR3 regions were amplified from genomic DNA by means of the immunoSEQ Assay, a bias-controlled multiplex PCR. Under the source paper's analysis protocol: The number of nucleated cells in each sample was estimated from the amplification of reference gene primers within the assay. Sequence reads were collapsed and filtered to measure the absolute abundance of every unique TCRbeta CDR3 rearrangement. For each sample, productive Simpson clonality was calculated as the square root of Simpson's diversity index over productive rearrangements. The table was pulled from immuneACCESS by TCRdb, which kept in-frame rearrangements only. Such tables lose some clones; where checked, under half of the loss comes from unresolved V genes, and the rest has no known cause. That table gives V, J and clone size, and the DNA gave D and trimming. The table for this sample lists 270,000 or so clones; approximately 81% of them were counted only once. In total, the top ten clones hold around 2.9% of the sample.

The data belong to a study of blood T cell repertoires in COVID-19 (dated by TCRdb to the early 2020s). For context, the study as a whole: Samples covering the acute and convalescent phases of COVID-19 were provided by collaborators in the United States, Italy and Spain. The material from the prospective study consisted of cDNA or gDNA derived from T cells, B-cell-depleted T cells, or PBMCs. Deeply sampled blood TCRbeta repertoires from subjects exposed to, actively infected with, or recovered from COVID-19 were included in the dataset. The repertoires were released in a freely available public database intended as a resource for research on the immune response to SARS-CoV-2. Samples came from the ongoing ImmuneRACE study (first 160 participants) plus 1,254 subjects from 6 global collaborators. Sample metadata almost always included a de-identified subject ID, COVID-19 status, age in years and sex. Where available, HLA class I and class II types were taken from metadata supplied by the sample provider and were not determined by assay-based typing.

Paper-wide results and their limitations: The quantity of clinical and demographic metadata differed by source and by participant and was supplied without curation.

Here the chain combines TRBV27 and TRBJ1-1, with 7 central nucleotides matching TRBD1. The receptor comes from a woman aged 18-29 years with acute or convalescent COVID-19. Material for sequencing was peripheral blood. The CDR3 region has the sequence CASSPLQGMTEAFF. The nucleotide sequence reads as follows: TGTGCCAGCAGTCCGCTACAGGGGATGACTGAAGCTTTCTTT.